A single sample gave rise to the 8 T cell receptor beta chains below, sequenced in a study of cytomegalovirus exposure and HLA in healthy donors. In the PCR, 60 Vbeta and 13 Jbeta primers were used. TCRdb keeps only in-frame clones here, not all; method: immunoSEQ multiplex PCR. The sample includes about 45,000 clones, about 73% of them seen just once. Source material: PBMCs. Every receptor here comes from a woman in her 30s in good health and CMV-seronegative.

V usage is TRBV30 and J usage is TRBJ1-1, with D hard to call. CDR3 size: 12 residues. The V gene's germline CDR1 is GTSNPN and CDR2 SVGIG (reference sequence). With 4 bases removed from V and 7 bases from J, the gap between germline ends came to 13 bases. DNA for the CDR3: TGTGCCTGGAACCAGGCTCTGGGTGAAGCTTTCTTT. Its protein is CAWNQALGEAFF.

The gene calls are TRBV27 and TRBJ2-7; D perhaps matches TRBD2 (5 bases). The CDR3 loop spans 15 amino acids. V shed 4 bases and J shed 3 bases, with 16 bases lying between them. Germline V gene sequence: CDR1 MNHEY, CDR2 SMNVEV (reference sequence). The CDR3 here is CASSSPRLGVYEQYF. CDR3 bases: TGTGCCAGCAGTTCTCCCAGGCTGGGAGTCTACGAGCAGTACTTC.

The chain uses TRBV6-4 and TRBJ1-4; D is perhaps TRBD1 (5 bases). Germline V gene sequence: CDR1 MRHNA, CDR2 SNTAGT. The CDR3 totals 15 residues. Trimming shortened V by 3 bases and J by 6 bases, and 14 bases separated the two germline ends. The chain's CDR3 is CASSERRDEYEKLFF. CDR3 nucleotide sequence: TGTGCCAGCAGTGAGAGGAGGGACGAGTATGAAAAACTGTTTTTT.

The J gene is TRBJ2-1, the V gene TRBV4-1; 9 bases fit TRBD1. J was trimmed by 8 bases and V by 3 bases; bases with no gene match: 14. The CDR3 loop spans 17 amino acids. Germline values: CDR1 MGHRA, CDR2 YSYEKL. The CDR3 bases are TGCGCCAGCAGCCATCCCAAAACAGGGGGCTCAGTCCATGAGCAGTTCTTC. Its translation is CASSHPKTGGSVHEQFF.

The rearrangement links TRBV15 to TRBJ1-2, with 8 positions matching TRBD1. This CDR3 contains 13 residues. Germline values: CDR1 LNHNV, CDR2 YYDKDF (reference sequence). The V gene end was trimmed by 5 bases and the J gene end by 4 bases; junction bases not matched to a gene: 3. CDR3: CATSGGQAYGYTF. As DNA, the CDR3 is TGTGCCACCAGCGGGGGACAGGCCTATGGCTACACCTTC.

This clone is classed as medium-sized. The rearrangement links TRBV10-2 to TRBJ1-5; D remains unclear. The CDR3 covers 13 residues. The germline V and J ends were trimmed by 0 bases and 4 bases, with 4 bases remaining between them. Germline CDR1 reads WSHSY; CDR2 reads SAAADI. In nucleotides, the CDR3 is TGCGCCAGCAGTGAGTCCGGGAATCAGCCCCAGCATTTT. It specifies CASSESGNQPQHF.

The chain uses TRBV5-1 and TRBJ1-5, with D perhaps matching TRBD1 (6 bases). V lost 0 bases, J lost 5 bases, and 9 bases lay in between. Germline CDR1 and CDR2: SGHRS and YFSETQ. The CDR3 runs to 14 residues. The CDR3 sequence: CASSLGQEDQPQHF. In nucleotides, the CDR3 is TGCGCCAGCAGCTTGGGACAGGAAGATCAGCCCCAGCATTTT.

The genes are TRBV7-6 and TRBJ2-2; possibly TRBD2 for D (5 bases). CDR3 length equals 19 residues. The ends were cut back, 1 base at V and 3 bases at J, with 21 bases in the middle. In germline, CDR1 is SGHVS, CDR2 FNYEAQ. Written as DNA, the CDR3 is TGTGCCAGCAGCTTAGTGGGGTCGTTCATTCGGGGTGACACCGGGGAGCTGTTTTTT. Amino acids: CASSLVGSFIRGDTGELFF.